The clone carrying this T cell receptor beta chain was counted at least ten times. Its antigen remains unidentified. RNA transcripts gave rise to amplified TCR beta CDR3 regions. HTBI primers were used for first-round RT-PCR of the TCR CDR3. TCRdb processed the multiplex PCR reads anew with MiXCR; each CDR3 protein has one entry. Found here are 530,000 or so distinct CDR3 sequences, over 15% of them singletons; the top ten hold roughly 18%. This record belongs to a study of T cells in Graves' hyperthyroidism and ophthalmopathy. Findings and limits, study-wide: In validation, the model predicted ophthalmopathy. These predictions came a median about 6.5 months before onset.

Germline V gene sequence: CDR1 DFQATT, CDR2 SNEGSKA (reference sequence). The CDR3 is 12 amino acids. Trimming shortened V by 5 bases and J by 10 bases, and 17 bases separated the two germline ends. The sequenced sample was blood. The chain couples TRBV20-1 to TRBJ1-1; unclear D gene. This receptor was identified in a woman aged 18 to 35 with Graves' ophthalmopathy. The chain's CDR3 is CSAVEVKVGAFF. The CDR3 nucleotides read TGCAGTGCTGTAGAAGTAAAGGTCGGAGCTTTCTTT.